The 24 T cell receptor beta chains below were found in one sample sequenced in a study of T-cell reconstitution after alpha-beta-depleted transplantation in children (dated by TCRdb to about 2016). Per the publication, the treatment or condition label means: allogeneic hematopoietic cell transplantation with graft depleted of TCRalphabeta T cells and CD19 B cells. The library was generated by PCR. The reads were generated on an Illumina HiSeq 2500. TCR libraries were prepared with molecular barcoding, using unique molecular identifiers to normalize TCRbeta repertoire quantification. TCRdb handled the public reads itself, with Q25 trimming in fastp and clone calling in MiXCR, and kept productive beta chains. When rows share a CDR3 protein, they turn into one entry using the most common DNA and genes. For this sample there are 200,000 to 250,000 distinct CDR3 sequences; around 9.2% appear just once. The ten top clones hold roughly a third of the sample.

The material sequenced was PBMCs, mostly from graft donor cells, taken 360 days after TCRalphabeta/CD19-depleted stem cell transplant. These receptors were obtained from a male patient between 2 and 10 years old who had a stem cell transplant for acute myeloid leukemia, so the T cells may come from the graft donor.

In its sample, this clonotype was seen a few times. CDR3 sequence: CASSGGFDEQFF. The CDR3 region has the DNA TGCGCCAGCTCAGGGGGTTTCGATGAGCAGTTCTTC. This chain links TRBV5-1 with TRBJ2-1, with 7 bases matching TRBD1. Germline trimming cut 7 bases from V and 8 bases from J; bases unmatched to any gene: 6. This CDR3 spans 12 amino acids. Per the germline V gene, CDR1 is SGHRS and CDR2 is YFSETQ. Looking up the rest from reference TRBV5-1 and TRBJ2-1 gives the full variable domain: KAGVTQTPRYLIKTRGQQVTLSCSPISGHRSVSWYQQTPGQGLQFLFEYFSETQRNKGNFPGRFSGRQFSNSRSEMNVSTLELGDSALYLCASSGGFDEQFFGPGTRLTVL.

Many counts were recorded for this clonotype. CDR3 bases: TGCGCCAGCAGCGTCGACAGGGGAAAGTCACCCCTCCACTTT. Translated, it gives CASSVDRGKSPLHF. The chain combines TRBV5-1 with TRBJ1-6, with 8 bases matching TRBD1. Germline V gene sequence: CDR1 SGHRS, CDR2 YFSETQ. With V trimmed by 4 bases and J by 10 bases, 7 bases remained unmatched. This CDR3 comprises 14 residues.

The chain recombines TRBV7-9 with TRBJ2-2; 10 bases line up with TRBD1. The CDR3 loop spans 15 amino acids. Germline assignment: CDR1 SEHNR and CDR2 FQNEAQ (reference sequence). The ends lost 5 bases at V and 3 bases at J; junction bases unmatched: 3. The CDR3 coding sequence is TGTGCCAGCAGCCCCGGACAGGGGGACACCGGGGAGCTGTTTTTT. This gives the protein CASSPGQGDTGELFF.

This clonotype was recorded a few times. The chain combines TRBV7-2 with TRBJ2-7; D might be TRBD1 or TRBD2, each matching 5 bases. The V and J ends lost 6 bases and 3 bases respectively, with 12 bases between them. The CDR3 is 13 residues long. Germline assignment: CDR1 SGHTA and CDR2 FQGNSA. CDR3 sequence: CASSPGRIYEQYF. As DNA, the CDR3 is TGTGCCAGCAGTCCGGGACGGATCTACGAGCAGTACTTC.

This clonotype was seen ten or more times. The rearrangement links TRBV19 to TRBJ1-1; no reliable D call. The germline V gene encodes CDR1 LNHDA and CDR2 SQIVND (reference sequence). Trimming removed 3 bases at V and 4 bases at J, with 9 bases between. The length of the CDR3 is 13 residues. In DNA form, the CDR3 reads TGTGCCAGTAGTATTGATGGGTTCACTGAAGCTTTCTTT. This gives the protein CASSIDGFTEAFF.

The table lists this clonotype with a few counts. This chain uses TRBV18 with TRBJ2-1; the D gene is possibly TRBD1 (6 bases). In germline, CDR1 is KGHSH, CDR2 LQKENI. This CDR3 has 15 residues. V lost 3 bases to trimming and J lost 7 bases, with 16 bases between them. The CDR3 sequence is CASSPGLPGANEQFF. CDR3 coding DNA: TGTGCCAGCTCACCTGGCCTGCCAGGGGCAAATGAGCAGTTCTTC.

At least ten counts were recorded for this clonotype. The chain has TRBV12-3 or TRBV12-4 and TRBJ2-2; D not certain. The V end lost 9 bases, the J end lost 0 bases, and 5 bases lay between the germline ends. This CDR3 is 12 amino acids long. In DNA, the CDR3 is TGTGCCAGTCCAGCGAACACCGGGGAGCTGTTTTTT. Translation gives CASPANTGELFF.

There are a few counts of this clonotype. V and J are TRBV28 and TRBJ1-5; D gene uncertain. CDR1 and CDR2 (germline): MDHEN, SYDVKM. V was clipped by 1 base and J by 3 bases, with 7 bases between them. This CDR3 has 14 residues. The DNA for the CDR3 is TGTGCCAGCAGTTTATTCAGAGCCAATCAGCCCCAGCATTTT. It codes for CASSLFRANQPQHF.

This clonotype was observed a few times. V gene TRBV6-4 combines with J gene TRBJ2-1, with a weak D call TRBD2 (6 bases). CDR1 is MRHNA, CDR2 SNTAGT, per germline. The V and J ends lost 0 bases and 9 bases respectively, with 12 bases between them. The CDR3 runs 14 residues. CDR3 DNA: TGTGCCAGCAGTGACTCTTGGTTTAGCGGTGAGCAGTTCTTC. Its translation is CASSDSWFSGEQFF.

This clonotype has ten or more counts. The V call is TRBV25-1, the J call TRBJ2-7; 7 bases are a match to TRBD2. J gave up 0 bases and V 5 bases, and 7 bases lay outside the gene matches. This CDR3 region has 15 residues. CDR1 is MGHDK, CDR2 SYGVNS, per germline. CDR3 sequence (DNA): TGTGCCAGCAGTCCCCGGGACTACCTCTCCTACGAGCAGTACTTC. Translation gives CASSPRDYLSYEQYF.

In DNA form, the CDR3 reads TGTGCCAGCAGGCCCAATACAGGGGGCGCAGGGACCCAGTACTTC. The encoded protein is CASRPNTGGAGTQYF. The chain carries TRBV6-2 or TRBV6-3 and TRBJ2-5; TRBD1 agrees at 9 bases. Losses at the gene ends were 6 bases for V and 7 bases for J; bases not matched to a gene: 12. This CDR3 has 15 amino acids. Germline V gene sequence: CDR1 MNHEY, CDR2 SVGEGT.

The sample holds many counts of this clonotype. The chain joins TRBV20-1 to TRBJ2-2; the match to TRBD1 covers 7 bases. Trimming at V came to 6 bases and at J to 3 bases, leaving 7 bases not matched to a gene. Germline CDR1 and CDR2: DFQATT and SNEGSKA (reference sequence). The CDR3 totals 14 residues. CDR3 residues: CSARQGSYTGELFF. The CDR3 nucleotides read TGCAGTGCACGACAGGGCTCGTACACCGGGGAGCTGTTTTTT.

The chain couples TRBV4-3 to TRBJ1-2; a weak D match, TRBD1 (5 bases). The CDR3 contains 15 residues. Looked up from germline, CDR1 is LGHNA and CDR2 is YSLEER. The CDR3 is CASLADTPLGYGYTF. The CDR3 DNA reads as TGCGCATCGCTTGCGGACACCCCTTTGGGCTATGGCTACACCTTC.

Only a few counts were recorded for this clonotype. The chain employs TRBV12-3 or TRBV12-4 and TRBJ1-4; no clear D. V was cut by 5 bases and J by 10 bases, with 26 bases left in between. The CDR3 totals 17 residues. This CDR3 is CASSKSDHFIMGGKLFF. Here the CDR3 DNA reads TGTGCCAGCAGTAAGTCGGACCACTTTATCATGGGCGGAAAACTGTTTTTT.

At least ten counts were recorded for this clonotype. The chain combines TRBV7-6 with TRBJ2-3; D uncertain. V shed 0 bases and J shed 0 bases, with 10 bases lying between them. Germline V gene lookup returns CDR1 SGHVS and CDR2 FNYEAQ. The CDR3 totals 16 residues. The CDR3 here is CASSLASSDSTDTQYF. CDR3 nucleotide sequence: TGTGCCAGCAGCTTAGCATCGTCAGACAGCACAGATACGCAGTATTTT.

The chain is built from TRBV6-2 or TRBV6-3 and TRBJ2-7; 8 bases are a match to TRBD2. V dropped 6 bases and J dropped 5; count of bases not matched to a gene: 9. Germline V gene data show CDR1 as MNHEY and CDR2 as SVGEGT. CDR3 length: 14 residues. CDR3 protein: CASSEGGRNDEQYF. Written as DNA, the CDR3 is TGTGCCAGCAGCGAAGGCGGGAGGAACGACGAGCAGTACTTC.

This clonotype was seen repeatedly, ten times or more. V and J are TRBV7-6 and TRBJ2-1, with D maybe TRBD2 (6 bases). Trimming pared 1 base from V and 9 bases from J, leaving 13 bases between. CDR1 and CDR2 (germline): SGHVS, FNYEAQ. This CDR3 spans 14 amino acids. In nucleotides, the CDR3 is TGTGCCAGCAGCTTAGTTTCTGGGCGGGGTGAGCAGTTCTTC. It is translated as CASSLVSGRGEQFF. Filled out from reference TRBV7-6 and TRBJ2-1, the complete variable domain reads GAGVSQSPRYKVTKRGQDVALRCDPISGHVSLYWYRQALGQGPEFLTYFNYEAQQDKSGLPNDRFSAERPEGSISTLTIQRTEQRDSAMYRCASSLVSGRGEQFFGPGTRLTVL.

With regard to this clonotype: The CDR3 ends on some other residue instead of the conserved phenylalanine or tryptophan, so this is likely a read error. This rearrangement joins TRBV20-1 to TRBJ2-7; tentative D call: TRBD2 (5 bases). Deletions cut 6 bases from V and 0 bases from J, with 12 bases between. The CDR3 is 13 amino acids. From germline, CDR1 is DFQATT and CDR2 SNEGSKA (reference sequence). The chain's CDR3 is CSAPGWGSYEQYL. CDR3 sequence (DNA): TGCAGTGCCCCGGGATGGGGCTCCTACGAGCAGTACCTC.

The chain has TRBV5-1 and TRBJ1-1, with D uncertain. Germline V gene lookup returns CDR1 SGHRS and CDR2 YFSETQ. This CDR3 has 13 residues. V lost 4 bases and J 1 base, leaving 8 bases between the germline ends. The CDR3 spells CASSPTTNTEAFF. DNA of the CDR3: TGCGCCAGCAGCCCCACAACGAACACTGAAGCTTTCTTT.

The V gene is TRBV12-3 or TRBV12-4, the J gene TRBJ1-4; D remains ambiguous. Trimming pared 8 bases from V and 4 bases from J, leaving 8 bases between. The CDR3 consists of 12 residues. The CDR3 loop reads CASQSFNEKLFF. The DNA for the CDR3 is TGTGCCAGCCAGTCCTTTAATGAAAAACTGTTTTTT.

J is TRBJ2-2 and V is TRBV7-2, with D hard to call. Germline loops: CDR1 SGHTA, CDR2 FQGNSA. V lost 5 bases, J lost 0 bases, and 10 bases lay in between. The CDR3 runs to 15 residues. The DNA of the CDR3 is TGTGCCAGCAGCCGTCAGTCAGCGAACACCGGGGAGCTGTTTTTT. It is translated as CASSRQSANTGELFF.

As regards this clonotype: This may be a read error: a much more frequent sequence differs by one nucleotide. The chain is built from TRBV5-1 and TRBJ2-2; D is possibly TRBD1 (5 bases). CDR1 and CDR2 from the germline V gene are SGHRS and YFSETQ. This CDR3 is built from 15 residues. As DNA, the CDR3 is TGCGCCAGCACCTTGGGGCAGATCCACACCGGGGAGCTGTTTTTT. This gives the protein CASTLGQIHTGELFF.

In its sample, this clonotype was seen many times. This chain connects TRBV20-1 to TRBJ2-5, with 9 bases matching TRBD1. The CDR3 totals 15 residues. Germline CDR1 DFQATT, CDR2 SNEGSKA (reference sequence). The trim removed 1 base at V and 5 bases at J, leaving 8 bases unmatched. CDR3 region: CSARGGDRESETQYF. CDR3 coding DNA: TGCAGTGCTAGAGGAGGGGACAGGGAGTCCGAGACCCAGTACTTC.

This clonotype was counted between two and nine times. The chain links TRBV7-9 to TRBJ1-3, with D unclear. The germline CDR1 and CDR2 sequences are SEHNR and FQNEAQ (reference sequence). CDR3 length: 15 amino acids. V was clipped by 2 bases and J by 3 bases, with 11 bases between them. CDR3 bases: TGTGCCAGCAGCTTATGGGGTGGCCATGGAAACACCATATATTTT. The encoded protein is CASSLWGGHGNTIYF.